This T cell receptor beta chain was sequenced during a study of cytomegalovirus exposure and HLA in healthy donors. General study results and limits: Confirmation in vitro established that a few CMV-associated chains were specific for CMV antigens.

A remark on this clone: Antigen specificity is unknown.

The PCR was carried out with 60 Vbeta primers and 13 Jbeta primers. Method: immunoSEQ multiplex PCR; TCRdb's copy keeps in-frame clones and lacks some. The profile shows more than 150,000 clones, roughly 80% of them singletons. This sequence was found in a man aged 50 to 59 in good health and CMV-seronegative. The sequenced material came from PBMCs.

The CDR3 loop is CASSPPRGTGGDTQYF. DNA of the CDR3: TGTGCCAGCTCACCCCCTCGGGGGACAGGGGGAGATACGCAGTATTTT. The V call is TRBV18, the J call TRBJ2-3; TRBD1 aligns across 11 bases. This CDR3 has 16 amino acids. Germline V gene sequence: CDR1 KGHSH, CDR2 LQKENI. The trim removed 3 bases at V and 5 bases at J, leaving 7 bases unmatched.